This T cell receptor beta chain is drawn from a study of shared clonotypes between healthy human individuals. The germline V gene has CDR1 MDHEN and CDR2 SYDVKM. The CDR3 runs 14 residues. V lost 8 bases to trimming and J lost 0 bases, with 12 bases between them. Profiling relied on immunoSEQ multiplex PCR, and the TCRdb table lists in-frame clones only, not all of them. The sample gives about 670,000 clones, approximately 75% of which show up once; approximately 1.8% is in the top ten. The rearrangement joins TRBV28 to TRBJ2-3, with D uncertain. This TCR was recovered from a woman in her thirties in good health. The specimen sequenced was memory CD4+ T cells sorted from blood. Described subset: CD45RA-negative fraction. CDR3: CASGGGPSTDTQYF. The CDR3 DNA sequence: TGTGCCAGCGGCGGTGGCCCTAGCACAGATACGCAGTATTTT.